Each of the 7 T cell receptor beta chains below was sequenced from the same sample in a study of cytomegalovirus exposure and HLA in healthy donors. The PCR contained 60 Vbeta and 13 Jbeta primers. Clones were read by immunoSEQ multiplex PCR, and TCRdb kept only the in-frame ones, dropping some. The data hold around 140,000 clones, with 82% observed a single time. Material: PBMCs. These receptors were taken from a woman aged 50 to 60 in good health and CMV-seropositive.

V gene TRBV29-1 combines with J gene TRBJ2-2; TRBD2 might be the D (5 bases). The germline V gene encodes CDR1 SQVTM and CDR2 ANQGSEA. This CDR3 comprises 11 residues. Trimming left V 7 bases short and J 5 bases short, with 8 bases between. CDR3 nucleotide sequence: TGCAGCGCGGGGAGAACCGGGGAGCTGTTTTTT. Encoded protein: CSAGRTGELFF.

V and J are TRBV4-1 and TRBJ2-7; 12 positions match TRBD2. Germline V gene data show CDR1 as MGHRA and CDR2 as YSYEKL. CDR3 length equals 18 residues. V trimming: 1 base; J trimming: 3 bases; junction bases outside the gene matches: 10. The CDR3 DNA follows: TGCGCCAGCAGCCAAGTGTATCTGACTAGCGGGAGTCACTACGAGCAGTACTTC. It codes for CASSQVYLTSGSHYEQYF.

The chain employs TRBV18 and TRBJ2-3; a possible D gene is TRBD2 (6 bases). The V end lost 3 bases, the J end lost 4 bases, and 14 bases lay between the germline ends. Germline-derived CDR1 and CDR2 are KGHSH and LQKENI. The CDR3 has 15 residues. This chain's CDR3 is CASSPRGRGPDTQYF. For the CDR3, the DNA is TGTGCCAGCTCACCCCGGGGGAGAGGGCCAGATACGCAGTATTTT.

CDR3 in DNA: TGCGCCAGCAGCCAGGGGGGCCCGGGGTTCGAGCAGTACTTC. Translation: CASSQGGPGFEQYF. The chain joins TRBV5-1 to TRBJ2-7, with D perhaps TRBD1 (7 bases). The CDR3 loop spans 14 amino acids. Germline V gives CDR1 SGHRS, CDR2 YFSETQ. Between the trimmed V and J ends, which lost 4 bases and 6 bases, there was a span of 17 bases. Complete variable domain (other parts from reference TRBV5-1 and TRBJ2-7): KAGVTQTPRYLIKTRGQQVTLSCSPISGHRSVSWYQQTPGQGLQFLFEYFSETQRNKGNFPGRFSGRQFSNSRSEMNVSTLELGDSALYLCASSQGGPGFEQYFGPGTRLTVT.

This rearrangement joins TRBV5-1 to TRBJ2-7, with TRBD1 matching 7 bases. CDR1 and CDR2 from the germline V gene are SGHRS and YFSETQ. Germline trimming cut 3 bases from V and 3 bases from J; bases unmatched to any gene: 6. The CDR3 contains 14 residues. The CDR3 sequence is CASSWDSTRYEQYF. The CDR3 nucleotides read TGCGCCAGCAGCTGGGACAGCACCCGCTACGAGCAGTACTTC. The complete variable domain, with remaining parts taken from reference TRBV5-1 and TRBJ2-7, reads KAGVTQTPRYLIKTRGQQVTLSCSPISGHRSVSWYQQTPGQGLQFLFEYFSETQRNKGNFPGRFSGRQFSNSRSEMNVSTLELGDSALYLCASSWDSTRYEQYFGPGTRLTVT.

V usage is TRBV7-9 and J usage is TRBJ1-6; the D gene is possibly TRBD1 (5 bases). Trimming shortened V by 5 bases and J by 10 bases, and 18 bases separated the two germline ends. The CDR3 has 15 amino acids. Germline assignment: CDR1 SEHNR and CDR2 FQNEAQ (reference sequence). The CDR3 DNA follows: TGTGCCAGCAGCCTTACGTACACAGGATCCTCACCCCTCCACTTT. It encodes CASSLTYTGSSPLHF.

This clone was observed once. The CDR3 DNA sequence: TGCGCCAGCAGCCCCGGGGACAGCTTCAATGAGCAGTTCTTC. Translation: CASSPGDSFNEQFF. The genes are TRBV5-1 and TRBJ2-1, with TRBD1 matching over 7 bases. This CDR3 region has 14 residues. CDR1 and CDR2 from the germline V gene are SGHRS and YFSETQ. Germline trimming cut 4 bases from V and 6 bases from J; bases unmatched to any gene: 7.